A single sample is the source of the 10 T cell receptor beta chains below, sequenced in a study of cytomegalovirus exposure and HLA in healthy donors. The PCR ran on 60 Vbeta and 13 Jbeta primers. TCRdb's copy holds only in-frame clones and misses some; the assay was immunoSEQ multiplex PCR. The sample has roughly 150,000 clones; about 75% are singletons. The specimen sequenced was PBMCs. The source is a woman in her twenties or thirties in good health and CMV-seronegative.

The CDR3 bases are TGTGCCAGCAGAGGACAGGGGCCAAGTAACTATGGCTACACCTTC. Translated, it gives CASRGQGPSNYGYTF. V gene TRBV6-5 combines with J gene TRBJ1-2; 9 nucleotides agree with TRBD1. The ends lost 6 bases at V and 1 base at J; junction bases unmatched: 6. The CDR3 is made up of 15 amino acids. The germline V gene encodes CDR1 MNHEY and CDR2 SVGAGI.

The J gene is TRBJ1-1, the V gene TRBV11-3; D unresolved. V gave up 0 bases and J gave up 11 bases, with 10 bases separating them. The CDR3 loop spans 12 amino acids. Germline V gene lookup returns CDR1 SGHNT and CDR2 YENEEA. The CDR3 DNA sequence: TGTGCCAGCAGCTTAGAACCGGGGAAGGCTTTCTTT. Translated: CASSLEPGKAFF.

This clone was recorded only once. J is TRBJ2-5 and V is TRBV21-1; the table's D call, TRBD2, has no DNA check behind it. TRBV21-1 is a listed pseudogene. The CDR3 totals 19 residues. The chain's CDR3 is CASSPPPPGLAGYQETQYF. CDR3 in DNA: TGTGCCAGCAGCCCACCCCCGCCGGGACTAGCGGGGTACCAAGAGACCCAGTACTTC.

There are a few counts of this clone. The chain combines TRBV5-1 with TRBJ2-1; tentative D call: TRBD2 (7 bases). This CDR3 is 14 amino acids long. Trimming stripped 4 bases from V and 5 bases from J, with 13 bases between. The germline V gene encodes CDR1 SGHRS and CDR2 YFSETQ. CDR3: CASSVGGPDNEQFF. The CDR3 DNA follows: TGCGCCAGCAGCGTCGGGGGGCCGGACAATGAGCAGTTCTTC. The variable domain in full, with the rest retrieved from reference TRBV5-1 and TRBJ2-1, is KAGVTQTPRYLIKTRGQQVTLSCSPISGHRSVSWYQQTPGQGLQFLFEYFSETQRNKGNFPGRFSGRQFSNSRSEMNVSTLELGDSALYLCASSVGGPDNEQFFGPGTRLTVL.

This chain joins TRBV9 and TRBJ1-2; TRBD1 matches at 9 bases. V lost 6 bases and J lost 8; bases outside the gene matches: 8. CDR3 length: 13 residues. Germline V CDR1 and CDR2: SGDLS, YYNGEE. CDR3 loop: CASTIQGAGGYTF. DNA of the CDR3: TGTGCCAGCACCATACAGGGGGCAGGAGGCTACACCTTC.

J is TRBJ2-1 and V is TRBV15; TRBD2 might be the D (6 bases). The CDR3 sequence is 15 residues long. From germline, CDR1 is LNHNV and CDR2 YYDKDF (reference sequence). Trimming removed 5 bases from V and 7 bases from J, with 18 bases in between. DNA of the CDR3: TGTGCCACCAGCTTGCTCCTAGGAGGAGGGAATGAGCAGTTCTTC. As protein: CATSLLLGGGNEQFF.

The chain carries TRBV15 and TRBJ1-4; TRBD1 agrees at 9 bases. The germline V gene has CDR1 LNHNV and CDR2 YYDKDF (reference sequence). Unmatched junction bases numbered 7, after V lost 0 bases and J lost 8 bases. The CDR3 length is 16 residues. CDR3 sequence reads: CATSRERTGDREKLFF. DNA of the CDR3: TGTGCCACCAGCAGAGAAAGGACAGGGGATCGGGAAAAACTGTTTTTT.

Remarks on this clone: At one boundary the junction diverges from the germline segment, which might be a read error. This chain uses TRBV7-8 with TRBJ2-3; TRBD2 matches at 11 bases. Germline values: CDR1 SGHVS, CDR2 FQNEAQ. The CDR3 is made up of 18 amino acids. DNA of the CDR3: TGTGCCAGCAGATTAGTGCCCCCCGGACTAGCGGGTAAAGATACGCAGTATTTT. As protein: CASRLVPPGLAGKDTQYF.

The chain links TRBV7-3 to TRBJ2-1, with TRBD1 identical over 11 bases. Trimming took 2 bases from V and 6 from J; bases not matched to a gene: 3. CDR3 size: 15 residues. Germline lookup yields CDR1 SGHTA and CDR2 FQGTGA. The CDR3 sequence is CASSLGTGGINEQFF. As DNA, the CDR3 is TGTGCCAGCAGCTTAGGGACAGGGGGGATCAATGAGCAGTTCTTC.

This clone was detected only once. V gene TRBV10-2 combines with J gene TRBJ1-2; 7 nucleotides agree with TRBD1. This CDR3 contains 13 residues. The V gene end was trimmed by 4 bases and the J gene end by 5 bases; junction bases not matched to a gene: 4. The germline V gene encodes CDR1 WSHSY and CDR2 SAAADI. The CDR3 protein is CASSADRVYGYTF. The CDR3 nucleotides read TGCGCCAGCAGTGCTGACAGGGTATATGGCTACACCTTC.